These 14 T cell receptor beta chains were sequenced from one sample in a study of CD8+CD57+ T cells in acquired aplastic anemia. The TCR beta profiling, which covered VDJ combination and CDR3 sequence, was carried out using genomic DNA as the template. TCRdb reprocessed the reads with MiXCR, giving one entry per CDR3 protein. The repertoire includes 150,000 to 170,000 distinct CDR3 sequences, about 48% of them detected once, and roughly 12% sits in the top ten. In patients chosen for sequencing, flow cytometry had shown CD8+CD57+ cell expansion. Sequencing was carried out using sorted CD4+, CD8+, or CD8+CD57+ T cells (not recorded which) from PBMCs. These receptors all stem from a human donor with aplastic anemia.

The chain is built from TRBV7-2 and TRBJ2-2; no reliable D call. The germline gives CDR1 SGHTA, CDR2 FQGNSA. This CDR3 region has 16 residues. Trimming took 0 bases from V and 4 from J, leaving 12 bases between them. DNA of the CDR3: TGTGCCAGCAGCTTAGCGGCAAGGTCCCGCACCGGGGAGCTGTTTTTT. Its translation: CASSLAARSRTGELFF. Full variable domain (outside the CDR3, taken from reference TRBV7-2 and TRBJ2-2): GAGVSQSPSNKVTEKGKDVELRCDPISGHTALYWYRQSLGQGLEFLIYFQGNSAPDKSGLPSDRFSAERTGGSVSTLTIQRTQQEDSAVYLCASSLAARSRTGELFFGEGSRLTVL.

Comment on this clonotype: The junction differs from germline at one of its ends, possibly a read error. The genes are TRBV2 and TRBJ2-7; no clear D. This CDR3 is built from 12 residues. CDR1 is SNHLY and CDR2 is FYNNEI in the germline V gene. The CDR3 sequence is CASSPPLYEQYF. DNA for the CDR3: TGTGCTAGCAGTCCTCCGTTGTACGAGCAGTACTTC.

This clonotype appeared a single time. V gene TRBV19 combines with J gene TRBJ2-7; D uncertain. Germline CDR1 LNHDA, CDR2 SQIVND (reference sequence). This CDR3 region has 13 residues. The germline V and J ends were trimmed by 5 bases and 3 bases, with 11 bases remaining between them. CDR3 loop: CASSRSSVYEQYF. CDR3 DNA sequence: TGTGCCAGTAGTCGGTCGTCAGTCTACGAGCAGTACTTC. Combining the CDR3 with reference TRBV19 and TRBJ2-7 gives the whole variable domain DGGITQSPKYLFRKEGQNVTLSCEQNLNHDAMYWYRQDPGQGLRLIYYSQIVNDFQKGDIAEGYSVSREKKESFPLTVTSAQKNPTAFYLCASSRSSVYEQYFGPGTRLTVT.

V is TRBV4-1 and J is TRBJ1-2; 9 nucleotides match TRBD1. CDR3 length equals 17 residues. Germline CDR1 is MGHRA and CDR2 is YSYEKL. Trimming at V came to 5 bases and at J to 3 bases, leaving 13 bases not matched to a gene. The CDR3 sequence is CASSAGTGINPDYGYTF. For the CDR3, the DNA is TGCGCCAGCAGCGCTGGGACAGGGATTAATCCGGACTATGGCTACACCTTC.

The chain combines TRBV11-1 with TRBJ1-6; no clear D. V was shortened by 1 base and J by 0 bases, with 7 bases between the two germline ends. The CDR3 covers 16 residues. Germline V gene lookup returns CDR1 SGHAT and CDR2 FQDESV (reference sequence). The CDR3 loop reads CASSLVGISYNSPLHF. In DNA, the CDR3 is TGTGCCAGCAGCTTAGTCGGGATCTCCTATAATTCACCCCTCCACTTT.

In its sample, this clonotype was seen many times. This rearrangement joins TRBV29-1 to TRBJ1-4, with D hard to call. The CDR3 is 12 amino acids. Germline values: CDR1 SQVTM, CDR2 ANQGSEA. V was pared by 1 base and J by 4 bases, with 4 bases between. CDR3 coding DNA: TGCAGCGTTGAAGCCGGTAATGAAAAACTGTTTTTT. This encodes CSVEAGNEKLFF.

This clonotype was picked up many times. The chain couples TRBV5-4 to TRBJ2-7; weak D call: TRBD1 (5 bases). Germline assignment: CDR1 SGHNT and CDR2 YYREEE (reference sequence). The CDR3 covers 13 residues. V was shortened by 4 bases and J by 2 bases, with 10 bases between the two germline ends. The CDR3 sequence: CASSPVGAYEQYF. In DNA form, the CDR3 reads TGTGCCAGCAGCCCGGTAGGGGCCTACGAGCAGTACTTC.

This clonotype has at least ten counts. This chain connects TRBV5-1 to TRBJ2-1, with D perhaps TRBD1 or TRBD2 (5 bases each). V lost 2 bases to trimming and J lost 4 bases, with 16 bases between them. This CDR3 region has 16 residues. Per the germline V gene, CDR1 is SGHRS and CDR2 is YFSETQ. The CDR3 DNA reads TGCGCCAGCAGCTTTTATCAGAGCGAGGGGTACAATGAGCAGTTCTTC. Translating it yields CASSFYQSEGYNEQFF.

This clonotype was counted ten times or more. The gene calls are TRBV7-8 and TRBJ1-4, with 11 bases identical to TRBD1. The germline V gene has CDR1 SGHVS and CDR2 FQNEAQ. The CDR3 runs 14 residues. The V segment lost 4 bases and the J segment 7 bases; nucleotides outside the gene matches: 2. DNA for the CDR3: TGTGCCAGCAGCTGGGGGACAGGGGGTGAAAAACTGTTTTTT. It codes for CASSWGTGGEKLFF. Full variable domain (missing parts from reference TRBV7-8 and TRBJ1-4): GAGVSQSPRYKVAKRGQDVALRCDPISGHVSLFWYQQALGQGPEFLTYFQNEAQLDKSGLPSDRFFAERPEGSVSTLKIQRTQQEDSAVYLCASSWGTGGEKLFFGSGTQLSVL.

This clonotype was recorded many times. The chain employs TRBV6-1 and TRBJ1-1; 9 positions match TRBD1. Germline V gene lookup returns CDR1 MNHNS and CDR2 SASEGT. V was clipped by 4 bases and J by 4 bases; unmatched bases: 1. This CDR3 has 13 residues. This chain's CDR3 is CASSGTGVTEAFF. The CDR3 nucleotides are TGTGCCAGCAGTGGGACAGGGGTCACTGAAGCTTTCTTT.

This clonotype was detected ten times or more. The chain combines TRBV10-3 with TRBJ2-4; 7 bases are a match to TRBD2. V was pared by 3 bases and J by 9 bases, with 8 bases of the junction left unmatched. CDR1 is ENHRY and CDR2 is SYGVKD in the germline V gene. The CDR3 is made up of 14 amino acids. The CDR3 DNA reads TGTGCCATCAGTGATGAGGGCGGGGGAAGCATTCAGTACTTC. It is translated as CAISDEGGGSIQYF.

The rearrangement joins TRBV29-1 to TRBJ2-3; 9 nucleotides match TRBD1. V shed 6 bases, J shed 0 bases, and the junction held 4 bases outside the gene matches. CDR3 length equals 14 residues. CDR1 SQVTM and CDR2 ANQGSEA come from the germline V gene. The CDR3 DNA reads TGCAGCGTGGCTGACAGGGGGAGCACAGATACGCAGTATTTT. This sequence encodes CSVADRGSTDTQYF.

A few counts support this clonotype. The V gene is TRBV20-1, the J gene TRBJ2-5, with D hard to call. The CDR3 is 11 amino acids. Germline assignment: CDR1 DFQATT and CDR2 SNEGSKA (reference sequence). Trimming took off 0 bases at V and 8 bases at J, with 7 bases between the two ends. The CDR3 bases are TGCAGTGCTAGAGAAGCAGATACCCAGTACTTC. It is translated as CSAREADTQYF.

The chain employs TRBV2 and TRBJ2-7, with a weak D call TRBD2 (6 bases). The CDR3 sequence is 12 residues long. Per germline, CDR1 SNHLY and CDR2 FYNNEI. Trimming removed 7 bases from V and 6 bases from J, with 13 bases in between. The CDR3 loop is CASTGDDGEQYF. The CDR3 coding sequence is TGTGCCAGCACGGGGGACGATGGCGAGCAGTACTTC.